Shown below are 21 T cell receptor beta chains from a single sample sequenced in a study of Graves' ophthalmopathy and Graves' hyperthyroidism. CDR3 regions of TCR beta were amplified from RNA transcripts. Second-round multiplex PCR came after a first-round RT-PCR that employed HTBI primers. TCRdb re-analysed the multiplex PCR reads in MiXCR, keeping a single row per CDR3 protein. The sample contains almost 750,000 distinct CDR3 sequences, 40% of which appear only once. The sample comprised peripheral blood. The receptors stem from an adult man with Graves' ophthalmopathy.

V is TRBV2 and J is TRBJ2-7; perhaps TRBD1 as D (6 bases). The end of the DNA is better explained by TRBJ2-1, so the J call may be wrong. The CDR3 covers 14 residues. Germline V CDR1 and CDR2: SNHLY, FYNNEI. The CDR3 DNA reads TGTGCCAGCAGCGCCAGGGGACCTGGGGATGAGCAGTTCTTC. Translating gives CASSARGPGDEQFF.

V and J are TRBV7-2 and TRBJ2-7; D unresolved. Per germline, CDR1 SGHTA and CDR2 FQGNSA. The V gene lost 6 bases and the J gene lost 0 bases, with 18 bases spanning the gap. CDR3 size: 16 residues. CDR3 residues: CASSPFGGASSYEQYF. The CDR3 bases are TGTGCCAGCAGTCCCTTCGGCGGTGCGAGCTCCTACGAGCAGTACTTC.

This clonotype was seen a handful of times. This chain joins TRBV11-1 and TRBJ1-2; 8 nucleotides match TRBD1. Germline values: CDR1 SGHAT, CDR2 FQDESV (reference sequence). The CDR3 is made up of 15 amino acids. V gave up 0 bases and J gave up 4 bases; unmatched junction bases: 4. CDR3 amino acids: CASSLAPGQVYGYTF. The CDR3 bases are TGTGCCAGCAGCTTAGCGCCGGGACAGGTCTATGGCTACACCTTC.

The chain has TRBV7-9 and TRBJ2-5; D tentatively fits TRBD1 or TRBD2 (5 bases each). V dropped 6 bases and J dropped 2 bases, with 16 bases sitting between them. CDR1 is SEHNR, CDR2 FQNEAQ, per germline (reference sequence). This CDR3 has 15 amino acids. The CDR3 reads CASRFHGTRQETQYF. The CDR3 DNA sequence: TGTGCCAGCAGGTTCCACGGGACGAGACAAGAGACCCAGTACTTC. Using reference TRBV7-9 and TRBJ2-5 for the parts outside the CDR3, the full variable domain is DTGVSQNPRHKITKRGQNVTFRCDPISEHNRLYWYRQTLGQGPEFLTYFQNEAQLEKSRLLSDRFSAERPKGSFSTLEIQRTEQGDSAMYLCASRFHGTRQETQYFGPGTRLLVL.

To note about this clonotype: Since a much larger clone is just one base distant, this may be a read error. This CDR3 fails to terminate in the conserved phenylalanine or tryptophan, so it likely reflects a read error. The chain has TRBV9 and TRBJ1-1; possibly TRBD1 for D (5 bases). Trimming left V 4 bases short and J 11 bases short, with 24 bases between. Germline assignment: CDR1 SGDLS and CDR2 YYNGEE. The CDR3 is 15 amino acids. The CDR3 loop is CASSPGGVLGSVAFY. CDR3 sequence (DNA): TGTGCCAGCAGCCCAGGAGGGGTGTTGGGGTCGGTGGCTTTCTAT.

This clonotype came up a few times. The genes are TRBV7-6 and TRBJ1-3; 9 nucleotides agree with TRBD1. Germline lookup yields CDR1 SGHVS and CDR2 FNYEAQ. CDR3 length: 18 residues. Trimming cost V 2 bases and J 3 bases; bases outside gene matches: 11. The CDR3: CASSLTGPGQGFGNTIYF. In DNA, the CDR3 is TGTGCCAGCAGCTTAACCGGTCCGGGACAGGGCTTTGGAAACACCATATATTTT.

The gene calls are TRBV7-9 and TRBJ2-6; TRBD1 matches at 7 bases. CDR1 is SEHNR and CDR2 is FQNEAQ in the germline V gene (reference sequence). The CDR3 consists of 17 residues. Trimming took 5 bases from V and 3 from J; bases not matched to a gene: 10. In DNA, the CDR3 is TGTGCCAGCAGCCGGCGACAGGGAGCTGGTGGGGCCAACGTCCTGACTTTC. Protein: CASSRRQGAGGANVLTF.

The chain employs TRBV5-6 and TRBJ1-3; D ambiguous. CDR1 SGHDT and CDR2 YYEEEE come from the germline V gene. Trimming removed 6 bases at V and 4 bases at J, with 11 bases between. The CDR3 has 13 residues. CDR3 nucleotide sequence: TGTGCCAGCATCAGACACGGAGGAAACACCATATATTTT. Residues: CASIRHGGNTIYF. Supplemented by reference TRBV5-6 and TRBJ1-3, the full variable domain reads DAGVTQSPTHLIKTRGQQVTLRCSPKSGHDTVSWYQQALGQGPQFIFQYYEEEERQRGNFPDRFSGHQFPNYSSELNVNALLLGDSALYLCASIRHGGNTIYFGEGSWLTVV.

V and J are TRBV5-1 and TRBJ2-7, with 9 bases that match TRBD2. Germline CDR1 reads SGHRS; CDR2 reads YFSETQ. Unmatched junction bases numbered 3, after V lost 2 bases and J lost 0 bases. The CDR3 spans 15 residues. The CDR3 loop reads CASSLNSGSSYEQYF. The CDR3 nucleotides read TGCGCCAGCAGCTTAAATAGCGGGAGCTCCTACGAGCAGTACTTC.

The J gene is TRBJ2-7, the V gene TRBV6-5, with D perhaps matching TRBD2 (6 bases). CDR1 MNHEY and CDR2 SVGAGI come from the germline V gene. This CDR3 has 13 residues. V lost 5 bases and J lost 4, with 12 bases in between. As DNA, the CDR3 is TGTGCCAGCAGTGGTGCAGGGAGGTACGAGCAGTACTTC. Translating gives CASSGAGRYEQYF.

The chain uses TRBV2 and TRBJ2-5; 13 bases agree with TRBD2. This CDR3 contains 17 residues. J gave up 5 bases and V 6 bases, and 12 bases lay outside the gene matches. Germline lookup yields CDR1 SNHLY and CDR2 FYNNEI. CDR3 coding DNA: TGTGCCAGCAGGATGGGGACTAGCGGGGAGGACGTCGAGACCCAGTACTTC. Translated: CASRMGTSGEDVETQYF. The variable domain in full, with the rest retrieved from reference TRBV2 and TRBJ2-5, is EPEVTQTPSHQVTQMGQEVILRCVPISNHLYFYWYRQILGQKVEFLVSFYNNEISEKSEIFDDQFSVERPDGSNFTLKIRSTKLEDSAMYFCASRMGTSGEDVETQYFGPGTRLLVL.

Note on this clonotype: This may be a read error, as it is one base from a much larger clone. The chain couples TRBV7-9 to TRBJ2-5; no reliable D call. V lost 2 bases to trimming and J lost 5 bases, with 18 bases between them. The CDR3 has 16 residues. Germline V gene sequence: CDR1 SEHNR, CDR2 FQNEAQ (reference sequence). CDR3 in amino acids: CASSLMGIGQRETQYF. The CDR3 bases are TGTGCCAGCAGCTTAATGGGAATCGGGCAGAGGGAGACCCAGTACTTC.

This clonotype was detected ten times or more. The chain recombines TRBV12-3 or TRBV12-4 with TRBJ1-1; tentatively, D is TRBD1 (5 bases). V was clipped by 3 bases and J by 1 base, with 6 bases between them. The CDR3 has 13 amino acids. Written as DNA, the CDR3 is TGTGCCAGCAGTTTCGGACAGAACACTGAAGCTTTCTTT. It codes for CASSFGQNTEAFF.

The chain recombines TRBV6-1 with TRBJ2-7; 10 bases align to TRBD1. Looked up from germline, CDR1 is MNHNS and CDR2 is SASEGT. This CDR3 comprises 15 residues. Germline trimming cut 3 bases from V and 6 bases from J; bases unmatched to any gene: 8. CDR3 region: CASSDMTTGGLEQYF. As DNA, the CDR3 is TGTGCCAGCAGTGATATGACGACAGGGGGCCTCGAGCAGTACTTC.

This clonotype was seen many times. For the CDR3, the DNA is TGCAGTGCTAGAGAGGGGACACCCATGGCCCACTACGAGCAGTACTTC. This encodes CSAREGTPMAHYEQYF. This sequence joins TRBV20-1 and TRBJ2-7; D possibly corresponds to TRBD1 (6 bases). This CDR3 has 16 amino acids. Germline V gives CDR1 DFQATT, CDR2 SNEGSKA (reference sequence). Trimming shortened V by 0 bases and J by 3 bases, and 18 bases separated the two germline ends.

This clonotype was observed many times. V is TRBV7-6 and J is TRBJ1-1; 7 bases map to TRBD1. The CDR3 contains 14 residues. Trimming cost V 1 base and J 7 bases; bases outside gene matches: 6. Per the germline V gene, CDR1 is SGHVS and CDR2 is FNYEAQ. Here the CDR3 DNA reads TGTGCCAGCAGCTTAGGACAGGGTCGGGGTGAAGCTTTCTTT. As protein: CASSLGQGRGEAFF.

The chain carries TRBV6-1 and TRBJ1-3, with TRBD1 as a possible D gene (6 bases). The V and J ends lost 5 bases and 2 bases respectively, with 19 bases between them. CDR1 and CDR2 from the germline V gene are MNHNS and SASEGT. The CDR3 loop spans 17 amino acids. The CDR3 bases are TGTGCCAGCAGTTACTCGAGTTCTCCAGGGGCTGGAAACACCATATATTTT. This codes for CASSYSSSPGAGNTIYF.

To note about this clonotype: One end of the junction fails to match germline, which may point to a read error. This chain uses TRBV24-1 with TRBJ1-5; D ambiguous. CDR1 is KGHDR and CDR2 is SFDVKD in the germline V gene. The CDR3 covers 13 residues. The CDR3 reads CAASSFPFQPQHF. The CDR3 DNA follows: TGTGCCGCCAGCAGCTTCCCCTTCCAGCCCCAGCATTTT.

In this sample, this clonotype turned up many times. The chain is built from TRBV14 and TRBJ2-2; D gene ambiguous. The germline gives CDR1 SGHDN, CDR2 FVKESK. The CDR3 covers 12 residues. Trimming pared 4 bases from V and 7 bases from J, leaving 7 bases between. In DNA form, the CDR3 reads TGTGCCAGCAGCCCCCCGTTCGGGGAGCTGTTTTTT. It encodes CASSPPFGELFF.

The chain combines TRBV29-1 with TRBJ1-3; 8 bases are shared with TRBD1. This CDR3 comprises 16 residues. J was trimmed by 8 bases and V by 3 bases; bases with no gene match: 15. Germline V gene sequence: CDR1 SQVTM, CDR2 ANQGSEA. The CDR3 sequence: CSVEVSDRDYGYTIYF. In nucleotides, the CDR3 is TGCAGCGTTGAGGTTTCGGACAGGGACTATGGCTACACCATATATTTT.

J is TRBJ2-3 and V is TRBV2, with D maybe TRBD2 (6 bases). Germline V lookup: CDR1 SNHLY, CDR2 FYNNEI. The germline V and J ends were trimmed by 6 bases and 2 bases, with 12 bases remaining between them. CDR3 length: 14 amino acids. The CDR3 protein is CASSSGLSTDTQYF. CDR3 coding DNA: TGTGCCAGCAGCTCGGGACTTTCCACAGATACGCAGTATTTT.